Below, 10 T cell receptor beta chains from the same sample are listed, as sequenced in a study of T cell responses to AZD1222 COVID-19 vaccine. The protocol was immunoSEQ multiplex PCR, while the TCRdb copy is restricted to in-frame clones and leaves out a portion. The table has about 150,000 clones, roughly 93% seen once; the top ten hold less than 2%. Sequenced here: peripheral blood, sampled 28 days after the second AZD1222 dose. These receptors were collected from an adult who received the AZD1222 COVID-19 vaccine.

V is TRBV2 and J is TRBJ1-1; D not certain. The CDR3 length is 13 residues. V lost 8 bases, J lost 0 bases, and 10 bases lay in between. Germline-derived CDR1 and CDR2 are SNHLY and FYNNEI. The CDR3 reads CASGGSLNTEAFF. In DNA form, the CDR3 reads TGTGCCAGCGGAGGGTCTTTGAACACTGAAGCTTTCTTT.

The chain combines TRBV6-6 with TRBJ1-1; the D gene is possibly TRBD1 (5 bases). The CDR3 runs to 13 residues. Per the germline V gene, CDR1 is MNHNY and CDR2 is SVGAGI (reference sequence). Trimming removed 7 bases at V and 10 bases at J, with 19 bases between. The CDR3 nucleotides are TGTGCCAGCACCCACGTGATCGGCAGGGCAGCTTTCTTT. Protein: CASTHVIGRAAFF.

The chain carries TRBV29-1 and TRBJ1-5, with D tentatively TRBD1 (5 bases). The CDR3 extends over 14 amino acids. V dropped 4 bases and J dropped 0 bases, with 10 bases sitting between them. Looked up from germline, CDR1 is SQVTM and CDR2 is ANQGSEA. CDR3 in DNA: TGCAGCGTTGGGGACGTCCATAGCAATCAGCCCCAGCATTTT. Protein sequence: CSVGDVHSNQPQHF.

The chain couples TRBV11-1 to TRBJ2-7, with 8 bases that match TRBD1. Germline V gene sequence: CDR1 SGHAT, CDR2 FQDESV (reference sequence). Unmatched junction bases numbered 3, after V lost 5 bases and J lost 3 bases. CDR3 size: 13 residues. The CDR3 is CASSPGTGYEQYF. CDR3 DNA sequence: TGTGCCAGCAGCCCGGGGACAGGCTACGAGCAGTACTTC.

CDR3 sequence reads: CASSVVSGSYNEQFF. For the CDR3, the DNA is TGTGCCAGCAGCGTAGTTAGCGGGAGTTACAATGAGCAGTTCTTC. This chain joins TRBV9 and TRBJ2-1; 9 nucleotides line up with TRBD2. Germline V gene data show CDR1 as SGDLS and CDR2 as YYNGEE. The CDR3 spans 15 residues. Trimming at V came to 0 bases and at J to 4 bases, leaving 2 bases not matched to a gene.

This clone was recorded only once. This chain uses TRBV24-1 with TRBJ1-5; D gene ambiguous. With 5 bases removed from V and 0 bases from J, the gap between germline ends came to 7 bases. This CDR3 spans 14 amino acids. The germline V gene encodes CDR1 KGHDR and CDR2 SFDVKD. The CDR3 sequence is CATSAWDSNQPQHF. As DNA, the CDR3 is TGTGCCACCAGTGCGTGGGATAGCAATCAGCCCCAGCATTTT.

The CDR3 is CASSQDARGGTEAFF. CDR3 DNA: TGCGCCAGCAGCCAAGACGCGCGGGGCGGCACTGAAGCTTTCTTT. The V gene is TRBV4-1, the J gene TRBJ1-1, with D maybe TRBD1 (5 bases). Trimming left V 0 bases short and J 4 bases short, with 12 bases between. The CDR3 has 15 amino acids. Germline loops: CDR1 MGHRA, CDR2 YSYEKL.

This clone was observed a few times. The J gene is TRBJ1-2, the V gene TRBV2; D not certain. CDR1 is SNHLY and CDR2 is FYNNEI in the germline V gene. CDR3 size: 12 residues. V shed 6 bases and J shed 7 bases, with 12 bases lying between them. For the CDR3, the DNA is TGTGCCAGCAGATCAGCGTGGGGTGGCTACACCTTC. Protein sequence: CASRSAWGGYTF.

This chain links TRBV20-1 with TRBJ2-1; D gene ambiguous. The length of the CDR3 is 14 residues. Trimming took off 3 bases at V and 1 base at J, with 10 bases between the two ends. Germline V gives CDR1 DFQATT, CDR2 SNEGSKA (reference sequence). This chain's CDR3 is CSASEGFSYNEQFF. CDR3 coding DNA: TGCAGTGCTAGTGAAGGTTTTTCCTACAATGAGCAGTTCTTC.

The chain joins TRBV15 to TRBJ1-3, with D unclear. Trimming removed 3 bases at V and 4 bases at J, with 7 bases between. The CDR3 consists of 13 residues. Per the germline V gene, CDR1 is LNHNV and CDR2 is YYDKDF (reference sequence). Here the CDR3 DNA reads TGTGCCACCAGCAGGGCGGGAGGAAACACCATATATTTT. It translates to CATSRAGGNTIYF. The complete variable domain, with remaining parts taken from reference TRBV15 and TRBJ1-3, reads DAMVIQNPRYQVTQFGKPVTLSCSQTLNHNVMYWYQQKSSQAPKLLFHYYDKDFNNEADTPDNFQSRRPNTSFCFLDIRSPGLGDTAMYLCATSRAGGNTIYFGEGSWLTVV.